This TCR beta chain was captured in a study of cytomegalovirus exposure and HLA in healthy donors. Looked up from germline, CDR1 is SGHTS and CDR2 is YDEGEE. V gave up 0 bases and J gave up 4 bases; unmatched junction bases: 2. The CDR3 extends over 15 amino acids. This clone was recorded a few times. Amplification used 60 Vbeta primers and 13 Jbeta primers. Some clones are missing from TCRdb's copy, which holds only in-frame ones; the method was immunoSEQ multiplex PCR. Found here are around 150,000 clones, 79% of them singletons; the top ten hold about 7%. The clonotype was recovered from a man aged 35-49 years in good health and CMV-seropositive. V usage is TRBV5-8 and J usage is TRBJ2-1, with 9 nucleotides matching TRBD2. Input material: PBMCs. For the CDR3, the DNA is TGTGCCAGCAGCTTGGCTAGCGGGACTTACAATGAGCAGTTCTTC. This encodes CASSLASGTYNEQFF.